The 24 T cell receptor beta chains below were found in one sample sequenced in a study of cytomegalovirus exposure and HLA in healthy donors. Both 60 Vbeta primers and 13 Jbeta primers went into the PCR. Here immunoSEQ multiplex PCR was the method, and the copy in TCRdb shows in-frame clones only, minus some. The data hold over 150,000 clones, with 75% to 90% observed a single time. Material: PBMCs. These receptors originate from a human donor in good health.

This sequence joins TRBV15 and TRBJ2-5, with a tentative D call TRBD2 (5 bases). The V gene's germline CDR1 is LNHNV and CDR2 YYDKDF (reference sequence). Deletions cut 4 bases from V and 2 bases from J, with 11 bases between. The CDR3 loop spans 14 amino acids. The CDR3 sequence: CATSTGNGQETQYF. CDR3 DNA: TGTGCCACCAGCACGGGGAACGGGCAAGAGACCCAGTACTTC.

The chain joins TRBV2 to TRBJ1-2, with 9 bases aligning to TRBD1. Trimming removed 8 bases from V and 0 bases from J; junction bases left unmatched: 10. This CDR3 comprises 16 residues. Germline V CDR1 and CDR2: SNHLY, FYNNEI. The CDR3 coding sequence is TGTGCCAGCTCGCTCGTGGGACAGGGCGCTAACTATGGCTACACCTTC. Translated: CASSLVGQGANYGYTF.

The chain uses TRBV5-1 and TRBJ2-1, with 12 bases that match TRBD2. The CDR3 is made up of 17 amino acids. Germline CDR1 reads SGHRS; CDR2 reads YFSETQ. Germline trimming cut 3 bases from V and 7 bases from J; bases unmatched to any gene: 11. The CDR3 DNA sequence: TGCGCCAGCAGCTCGGCTAGCGGGGGGGCTTCCTCAAATGAGCAGTTCTTC. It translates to CASSSASGGASSNEQFF.

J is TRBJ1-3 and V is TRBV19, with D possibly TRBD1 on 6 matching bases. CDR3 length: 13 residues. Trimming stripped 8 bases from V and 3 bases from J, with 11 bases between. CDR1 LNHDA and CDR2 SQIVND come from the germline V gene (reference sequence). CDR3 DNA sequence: TGTGCCAGTGTGGTCAGGGGTGGAAACACCATATATTTT. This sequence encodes CASVVRGGNTIYF.

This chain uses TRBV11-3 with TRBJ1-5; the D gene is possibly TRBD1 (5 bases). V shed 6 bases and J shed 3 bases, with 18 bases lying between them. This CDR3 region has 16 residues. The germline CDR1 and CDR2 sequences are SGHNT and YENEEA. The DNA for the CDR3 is TGTGCCAGCAGACCCGAGATAGGGGAATCCAATCAGCCCCAGCATTTT. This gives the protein CASRPEIGESNQPQHF.

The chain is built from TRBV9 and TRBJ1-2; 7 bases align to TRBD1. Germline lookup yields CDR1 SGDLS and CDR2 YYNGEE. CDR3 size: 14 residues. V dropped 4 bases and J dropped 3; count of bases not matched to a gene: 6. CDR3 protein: CASSPGQQYYGYTF. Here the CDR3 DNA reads TGTGCCAGCAGCCCGGGACAGCAATACTATGGCTACACCTTC.

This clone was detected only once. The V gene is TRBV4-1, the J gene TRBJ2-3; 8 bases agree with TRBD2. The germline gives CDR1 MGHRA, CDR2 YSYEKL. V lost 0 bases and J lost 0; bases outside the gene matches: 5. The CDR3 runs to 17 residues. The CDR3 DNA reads TGCGCCAGCAGCCAAGATGGTGAGCGGGGGAGCACAGATACGCAGTATTTT. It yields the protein CASSQDGERGSTDTQYF.

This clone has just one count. The CDR3 is CASSPSGQVTDTQYF. The CDR3 nucleotides are TGCGCCAGCAGCCCCTCCGGACAGGTTACAGATACGCAGTATTTT. The rearrangement links TRBV5-1 to TRBJ2-3, with TRBD1 identical over 7 bases. The CDR3 sequence is 15 residues long. V was clipped by 4 bases and J by 3 bases; unmatched bases: 8. Germline V gives CDR1 SGHRS, CDR2 YFSETQ.

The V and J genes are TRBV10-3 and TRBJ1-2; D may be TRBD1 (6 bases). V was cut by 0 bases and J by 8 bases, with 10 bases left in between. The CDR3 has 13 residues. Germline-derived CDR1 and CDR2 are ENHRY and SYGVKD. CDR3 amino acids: CAISESTGQGYTF. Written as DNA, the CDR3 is TGTGCCATCAGTGAGTCAACAGGGCAAGGCTACACCTTC.

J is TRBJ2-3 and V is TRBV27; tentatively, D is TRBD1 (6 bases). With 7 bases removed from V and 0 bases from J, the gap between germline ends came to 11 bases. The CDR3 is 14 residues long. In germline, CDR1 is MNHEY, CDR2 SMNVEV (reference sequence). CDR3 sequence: CASMDSPSTDTQYF. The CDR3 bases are TGTGCCAGCATGGACAGTCCTAGCACAGATACGCAGTATTTT.

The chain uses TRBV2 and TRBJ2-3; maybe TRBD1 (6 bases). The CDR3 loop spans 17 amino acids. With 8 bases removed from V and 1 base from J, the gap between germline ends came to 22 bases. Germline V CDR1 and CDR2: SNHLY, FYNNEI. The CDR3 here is CASPVKGVHPGTDTQYF. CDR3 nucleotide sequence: TGTGCCAGCCCCGTGAAGGGGGTCCACCCGGGCACAGATACGCAGTATTTT.

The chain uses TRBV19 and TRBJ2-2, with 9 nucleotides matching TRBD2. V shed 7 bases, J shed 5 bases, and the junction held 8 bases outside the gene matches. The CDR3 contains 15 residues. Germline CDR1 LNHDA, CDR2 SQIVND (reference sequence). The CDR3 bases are TGTGCCAGTACCCCTAGCGGGGTGGGTACCGGGGAGCTGTTTTTT. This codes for CASTPSGVGTGELFF.

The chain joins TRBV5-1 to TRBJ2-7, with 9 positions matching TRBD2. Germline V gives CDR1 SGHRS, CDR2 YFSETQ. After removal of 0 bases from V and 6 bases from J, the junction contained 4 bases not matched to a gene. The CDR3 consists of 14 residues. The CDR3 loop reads CASSLALAGTEQYF. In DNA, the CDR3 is TGCGCCAGCAGCTTGGCTCTAGCGGGGACCGAGCAGTACTTC.

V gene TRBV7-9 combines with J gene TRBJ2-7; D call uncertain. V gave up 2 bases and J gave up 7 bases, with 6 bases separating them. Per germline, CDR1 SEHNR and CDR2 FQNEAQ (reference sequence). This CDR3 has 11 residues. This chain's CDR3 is CASSLSREQYF. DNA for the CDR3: TGTGCCAGCAGCTTAAGCAGGGAGCAGTACTTC.

CDR3 amino acids: CASSEYGQSLTEAFF. Here the CDR3 DNA reads TGTGCCAGCAGTGAATACGGACAGTCGTTAACTGAAGCTTTCTTT. The genes are TRBV6-1 and TRBJ1-1; a weak D match, TRBD1 (6 bases). Germline V gene lookup returns CDR1 MNHNS and CDR2 SASEGT. The CDR3 is made up of 15 amino acids. The V end lost 2 bases, the J end lost 5 bases, and 15 bases lay between the germline ends.

CDR3 in amino acids: CASTRANTGELFF. CDR3 bases: TGTGCCAGCACCCGGGCGAACACCGGGGAGCTGTTTTTT. The rearrangement links TRBV2 to TRBJ2-2; D call uncertain. This CDR3 is 13 amino acids long. V was shortened by 7 bases and J by 0 bases, with 6 bases between the two germline ends. CDR1 is SNHLY and CDR2 is FYNNEI in the germline V gene. Full variable domain (remainder filled in from reference TRBV2 and TRBJ2-2): EPEVTQTPSHQVTQMGQEVILRCVPISNHLYFYWYRQILGQKVEFLVSFYNNEISEKSEIFDDQFSVERPDGSNFTLKIRSTKLEDSAMYFCASTRANTGELFFGEGSRLTVL.

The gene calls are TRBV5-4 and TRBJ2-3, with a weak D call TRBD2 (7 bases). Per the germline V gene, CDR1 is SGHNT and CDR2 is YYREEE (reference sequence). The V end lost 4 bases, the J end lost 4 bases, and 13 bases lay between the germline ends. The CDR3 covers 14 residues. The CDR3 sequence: CASSPSGGADTQYF. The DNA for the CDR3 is TGTGCCAGCAGCCCCTCGGGGGGCGCAGATACGCAGTATTTT.

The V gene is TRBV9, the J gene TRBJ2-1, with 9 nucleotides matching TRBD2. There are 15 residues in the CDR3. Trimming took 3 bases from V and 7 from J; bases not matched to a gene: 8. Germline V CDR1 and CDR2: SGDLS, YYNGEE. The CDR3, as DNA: TGTGCCAGCAGCGAGCGGGGGGCCCCCGGGAATGAGCAGTTCTTC. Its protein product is CASSERGAPGNEQFF.

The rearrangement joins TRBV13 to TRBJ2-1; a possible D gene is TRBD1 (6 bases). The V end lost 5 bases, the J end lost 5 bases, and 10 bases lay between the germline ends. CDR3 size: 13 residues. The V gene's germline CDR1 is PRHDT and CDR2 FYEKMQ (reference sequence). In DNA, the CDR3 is TGTGCCAGCAGCCCGGACAGTAACAATGAGCAGTTCTTC. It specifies CASSPDSNNEQFF.

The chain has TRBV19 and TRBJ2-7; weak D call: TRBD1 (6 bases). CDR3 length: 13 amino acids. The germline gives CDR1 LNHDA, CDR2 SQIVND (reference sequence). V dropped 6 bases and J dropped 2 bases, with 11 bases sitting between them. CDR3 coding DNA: TGTGCCAGTAGCGGACAGACCCCCTACGAGCAGTACTTC. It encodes CASSGQTPYEQYF.

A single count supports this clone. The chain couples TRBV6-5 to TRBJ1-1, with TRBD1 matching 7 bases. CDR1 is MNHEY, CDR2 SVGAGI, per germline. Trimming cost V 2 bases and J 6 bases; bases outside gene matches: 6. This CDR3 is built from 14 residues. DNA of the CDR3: TGTGCCAGCAGTTACGTTGGGCAGGGGGCTGAAGCTTTCTTT. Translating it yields CASSYVGQGAEAFF.

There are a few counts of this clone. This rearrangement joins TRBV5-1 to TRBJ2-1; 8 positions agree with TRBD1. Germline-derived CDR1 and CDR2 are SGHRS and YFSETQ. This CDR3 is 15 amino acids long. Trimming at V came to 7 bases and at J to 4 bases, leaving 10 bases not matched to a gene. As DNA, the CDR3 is TGCGCCAGCTGCGCCGGGACAGGACCATACAATGAGCAGTTCTTC. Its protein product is CASCAGTGPYNEQFF.

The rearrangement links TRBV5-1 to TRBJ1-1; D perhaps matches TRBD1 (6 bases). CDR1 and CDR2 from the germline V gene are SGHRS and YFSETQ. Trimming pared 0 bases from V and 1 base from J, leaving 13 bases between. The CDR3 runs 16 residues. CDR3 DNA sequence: TGCGCCAGCAGCTTGGAGCAGGGGATGGGGAACACTGAAGCTTTCTTT. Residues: CASSLEQGMGNTEAFF.

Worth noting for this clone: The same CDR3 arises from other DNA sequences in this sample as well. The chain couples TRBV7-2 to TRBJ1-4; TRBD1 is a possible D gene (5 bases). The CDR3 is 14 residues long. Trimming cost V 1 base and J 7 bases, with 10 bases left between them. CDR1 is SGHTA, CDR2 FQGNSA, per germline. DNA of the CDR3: TGTGCCAGCAGCTTAGGCGGGGGGAGTGAAAAACTGTTTTTT. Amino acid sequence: CASSLGGGSEKLFF.